The T cell receptor (beta chain) described here comes from a study of T cell changes during pregnancy in multiple sclerosis. The repertoire was sequenced with immunoSEQ multiplex PCR; TCRdb's copy has only in-frame clones and lacks some. The profile shows under 50,000 clones, about 90% of them singletons. The V gene lost 8 bases and the J gene lost 1 base, with 12 bases spanning the gap. Germline V gene sequence: CDR1 MNHEY, CDR2 SVGAGI. This CDR3 has 14 residues. Sequencing used peripheral blood, obtained in the first trimester of pregnancy. The V gene is TRBV6-5, the J gene TRBJ1-3; D not certain. The clonotype was recovered from a female donor in good health, enrolled as a control in a pregnancy study. The CDR3 DNA sequence: TGTGCCAGCTTATCCCGACATTCTGGAAACACCATATATTTT. Translating it yields CASLSRHSGNTIYF.